This entry is about one T cell receptor beta chain. Its specificity is unknown. These data are taken from a study of Ad26.COV2.S vaccination and SARS-CoV-2 variants. V lost 5 bases and J lost 3, with 17 bases in between. The CDR3 consists of 16 residues. CDR1 and CDR2 (germline): SGHAT, FQDESV (reference sequence). Sequencing was performed with immunoSEQ multiplex PCR; in TCRdb, only in-frame clones are kept and a portion is missing. The sample lists roughly 300,000 clones; about 88% were seen once. The study's findings and limits: Vaccinees showed greater spike-specific TCR breadth than placebo recipients.

Described treatment: roughly 20 received Ad26.COV2.S at low or high dose, single or two shots; about 5 received placebo; per-sample allocation not given. Day 63 following the first vaccine or placebo injection was when the samples were taken. As its vector, the vaccine had Ad26, which expressed Wuhan-strain SARS-CoV-2 spike. This receptor was taken from a person between 18 and 59 years old who received the Ad26.COV2.S COVID-19 vaccine or a placebo. The chain uses TRBV11-1 and TRBJ2-1; TRBD1 might be the D (7 bases). Specimen: peripheral blood, collected in a trial of Ad26.COV2.S vaccine versus placebo. The CDR3 bases are TGTGCCAGCAGCCCGACGGAGGGGGCCAACTACAATGAGCAGTTCTTC. Amino acids: CASSPTEGANYNEQFF.